This T cell receptor (beta chain) was sequenced during a study of T cell repertoires in aging, cancer and after chemotherapy. Looking at the study overall: Donors were grouped into six age bands spanning 30 or younger through 70 or older. Glioblastoma patients receiving temozolomide-based therapy gave paired samples before and after chemotherapy. Whole-study findings and limits: Immunological memory after chemotherapy cannot be judged from the repertoire data.

In its sample, this clonotype ranks as large. Its antigen is as yet unknown. Unmatched junction bases numbered 10, after V lost 6 bases and J lost 5 bases. This CDR3 region has 15 residues. Germline V CDR1 and CDR2: MNHEY, SVGAGI. Multiplex touch-down PCR with TRB-A/B primers amplified rearranged V-D-J TRB sequences. TCRdb itself ran the multiplex PCR reads through MiXCR, one entry per CDR3 protein. The data hold 2,000 or so distinct CDR3 sequences, with about 20% observed a single time. Peripheral blood genomic DNA, not sorted cells or RNA, was the template. This TCR came from a human donor with a solid tumor. The genes are TRBV6-5 and TRBJ2-5; 9 positions agree with TRBD1. Source material: blood. In DNA, the CDR3 is TGTGCCAGCAGCGACCGGGACAGGGAATCCGAGACCCAGTACTTC. Protein sequence: CASSDRDRESETQYF.